One and the same sample provided the 15 T cell receptor beta chains below, sequenced in a study of blood T cell repertoires in COVID-19. The protocol was immunoSEQ multiplex PCR, while the TCRdb copy is restricted to in-frame clones and leaves out a portion. The repertoire includes fewer than 200,000 clones, roughly 88% of them detected once, and 15% sits in the top ten. Sample: PBMCs or T cells enriched from blood (not recorded which). The source is a man aged 45-65 years who had recovered from COVID-19.

The chain is built from TRBV7-8 and TRBJ1-6; D not certain. Germline V gives CDR1 SGHVS, CDR2 FQNEAQ. The CDR3 sequence is 13 residues long. V lost 5 bases and J lost 9, with 11 bases in between. The CDR3: CASSPTAVSPLHF. DNA for the CDR3: TGTGCCAGCAGCCCTACGGCGGTTTCACCCCTCCACTTT.

This clone was counted between two and nine times. V and J are TRBV3-1 (or the pseudogene TRBV3-2) and TRBJ2-7; TRBD1 aligns across 9 bases. The germline V gene encodes CDR1 LGHDT and CDR2 YNNKEL (reference sequence). The CDR3 sequence is 15 residues long. V was pared by 5 bases and J by 2 bases, with 7 bases of the junction left unmatched. In nucleotides, the CDR3 is TGTGCCAGCAGCTACACCGGGACAGGGACCTACGAGCAGTACTTC. Its protein is CASSYTGTGTYEQYF.

The chain employs TRBV3-1 (or the pseudogene TRBV3-2) and TRBJ2-7; TRBD1 matches at 7 bases. Germline CDR1 is LGHDT and CDR2 is YNNKEL (reference sequence). The CDR3 runs to 16 residues. With V trimmed by 1 base and J by 1 base, 7 bases remained unmatched. The CDR3 bases are TGTGCCAGCAGCCAAGGGGACAGACCAAGATCCTACGAGCAGTACTTC. Translation: CASSQGDRPRSYEQYF.

The V gene is TRBV6-6, the J gene TRBJ1-1; TRBD1 might be the D (6 bases). Trimming took 7 bases from V and 4 from J, leaving 19 bases between them. The CDR3 length is 15 residues. Looked up from germline, CDR1 is MNHNY and CDR2 is SVGAGI (reference sequence). The CDR3 loop is CASTHLMDSTTEAFF. CDR3 DNA sequence: TGTGCCAGCACCCATCTGATGGACAGCACCACTGAAGCTTTCTTT.

The V gene is TRBV3-1 (or the pseudogene TRBV3-2), the J gene TRBJ2-1; TRBD2 matches 15 bases. Germline loops: CDR1 LGHDT, CDR2 YNNKEL (reference sequence). The CDR3 has 17 residues. The ends lost 6 bases at V and 5 bases at J; junction bases unmatched: 8. The CDR3 protein is CASSLGLAGGQNNEQFF. DNA of the CDR3: TGTGCCAGCAGTCTGGGACTAGCGGGGGGACAAAACAATGAGCAGTTCTTC.

The chain uses TRBV12-3 or TRBV12-4 and TRBJ1-1; 11 bases fit TRBD1. V shed 10 bases, J shed 1 base, and the junction held 2 bases outside the gene matches. The CDR3 runs 13 residues. CDR3 residues: CAIGTGGNTEAFF. CDR3 nucleotide sequence: TGTGCCATTGGGACAGGGGGGAACACTGAAGCTTTCTTT.

This chain links TRBV27 with TRBJ1-6; 7 bases align to TRBD1. CDR3 size: 16 residues. J lost 0 bases, V lost 5 bases, and 4 bases had no gene match. The V gene's germline CDR1 is MNHEY and CDR2 SMNVEV (reference sequence). The CDR3 sequence is CASSIQGSSYNSPLHF. CDR3 bases: TGTGCCAGCAGTATACAGGGGAGCTCCTATAATTCACCCCTCCACTTT.

This chain links TRBV25-1 with TRBJ2-1, with 8 bases identical to TRBD2. V lost 3 bases and J lost 2; bases outside the gene matches: 6. There are 16 residues in the CDR3. CDR1 is MGHDK, CDR2 SYGVNS, per germline. As DNA, the CDR3 is TGTGCCAGCAGTGATCGCAAGCGGGGGACCTACAATGAGCAGTTCTTC. It is translated as CASSDRKRGTYNEQFF.

The rearrangement joins TRBV7-6 to TRBJ2-1, with a weak D call TRBD1 (6 bases). The CDR3 is 14 amino acids. The V gene's germline CDR1 is SGHVS and CDR2 FNYEAQ. The V and J ends lost 5 bases and 8 bases respectively, with 16 bases between them. CDR3 coding DNA: TGTGCCAGCAGCGCAAACAGGGTTTCGGATGAGCAGTTCTTC. It encodes CASSANRVSDEQFF.

This rearrangement joins TRBV27 to TRBJ2-5; no clear D. V lost 4 bases and J lost 4, with 13 bases in between. The CDR3 covers 14 residues. Germline V gene lookup returns CDR1 MNHEY and CDR2 SMNVEV (reference sequence). The CDR3 region is CASSSLLQRETQYF. Written as DNA, the CDR3 is TGTGCCAGCAGTTCGCTACTACAACGAGAGACCCAGTACTTC.

The V call is TRBV19, the J call TRBJ1-5; no clear D. Germline CDR1 and CDR2: LNHDA and SQIVND (reference sequence). This CDR3 comprises 16 residues. V was pared by 6 bases and J by 4 bases, with 19 bases between. CDR3 loop: CASSKNDQASNQPQHF. The CDR3, as DNA: TGTGCCAGTAGCAAAAATGACCAGGCCTCGAATCAGCCCCAGCATTTT.

V and J are TRBV30 and TRBJ1-1, with TRBD1 as a possible D gene (6 bases). V lost 4 bases and J 3 bases, leaving 15 bases between the germline ends. Germline CDR1 reads GTSNPN; CDR2 reads SVGIG (reference sequence). This CDR3 has 14 residues. The CDR3 region has the DNA TGTGCCTGGACCAAACAGGGATTGGACACTGAAGCTTTCTTT. Its translation is CAWTKQGLDTEAFF. The full variable domain, completed using reference TRBV30 and TRBJ1-1, is SQTIHQWPATLVQPVGSPLSLECTVEGTSNPNLYWYRQAAGRGLQLLFYSVGIGQISSEVPQNLSASRPQDRQFILSSKKLLLSDSGFYLCAWTKQGLDTEAFFGQGTRLTVV.

The V and J genes are TRBV5-1 and TRBJ1-4, with 8 bases identical to TRBD1. The CDR3 covers 15 residues. Germline CDR1 reads SGHRS; CDR2 reads YFSETQ. V shed 4 bases and J 7 bases; nucleotides not matched to a gene: 9. The DNA for the CDR3 is TGCGCCAGCAGCACCGGACAGGGTGGGCGTGAAAAACTGTTTTTT. Translated: CASSTGQGGREKLFF.

The chain combines TRBV5-1 with TRBJ1-4; TRBD1 matches 9 bases. CDR1 and CDR2 from the germline V gene are SGHRS and YFSETQ. This CDR3 is built from 14 residues. The V and J ends lost 0 bases and 8 bases, in that order; junction bases with no gene match: 2. CDR3 sequence reads: CASSLDRGREKLFF. The CDR3 DNA reads TGCGCCAGCAGCTTGGACAGGGGGCGGGAAAAACTGTTTTTT.

The rearrangement links TRBV28 to TRBJ2-3, with a weak D call TRBD1 (5 bases). V lost 9 bases to trimming and J lost 0 bases, with 10 bases between them. The CDR3 runs 13 residues. CDR1 MDHEN and CDR2 SYDVKM come from the germline V gene. In DNA, the CDR3 is TGTGCCAGTTCCAGGGTGAGCACAGATACGCAGTATTTT. It yields the protein CASSRVSTDTQYF.